The 21 T cell receptor beta chains given below trace back to one sample, sequenced in a study of blood T cell repertoires in COVID-19. TCRdb keeps only in-frame clones here, not all; method: immunoSEQ multiplex PCR. The table records under 300,000 clones, approximately 86% of them present only once. Specimen: peripheral blood. The source is a woman in her 70s with active or convalescent COVID-19.

The chain couples TRBV23-1 to TRBJ2-1; maybe TRBD1 (6 bases). TRBV23-1 carries the ORF label, with uncertain function. V was cut by 4 bases and J by 1 base, with 17 bases left in between. CDR3 length: 17 amino acids. DNA of the CDR3: TGCGCCAGCAGTCGCAGACAGGTCAGGGGTTCCTACAATGAGCAGTTCTTC. Residues: CASSRRQVRGSYNEQFF.

The CDR3 loop reads CASGPVGGSQNTEAFF. The CDR3 bases are TGTGCCAGCGGCCCCGTGGGAGGGAGTCAAAACACTGAAGCTTTCTTT. The chain links TRBV7-8 to TRBJ1-1; D remains unclear. The CDR3 length is 16 residues. Germline-derived CDR1 and CDR2 are SGHVS and FQNEAQ. Trimming stripped 8 bases from V and 2 bases from J, with 21 bases between.

The chain carries TRBV9 and TRBJ1-2; D is unresolved. Germline V gene sequence: CDR1 SGDLS, CDR2 YYNGEE. The ends were cut back, 2 bases at V and 6 bases at J, with 11 bases in the middle. This CDR3 region has 13 residues. CDR3: CASSVDGVDGYTF. The CDR3 DNA is TGTGCCAGCAGCGTCGACGGGGTGGATGGCTACACCTTC.

The CDR3 loop reads CASSEGPEAEQYF. DNA for the CDR3: TGTGCCAGCAGCGAGGGCCCGGAGGCGGAGCAGTACTTC. V gene TRBV7-8 combines with J gene TRBJ2-7; D possibly corresponds to TRBD2 (5 bases). Germline V lookup: CDR1 SGHVS, CDR2 FQNEAQ. V lost 5 bases, J lost 7 bases, and 15 bases lay in between. The CDR3 runs 13 residues.

The chain couples TRBV10-3 to TRBJ2-7; D might be TRBD1 (5 bases). The germline V and J ends were trimmed by 0 bases and 5 bases, with 14 bases remaining between them. The CDR3 consists of 15 residues. Germline-derived CDR1 and CDR2 are ENHRY and SYGVKD. CDR3: CAISESSQGINEQYF. CDR3 DNA: TGTGCCATCAGTGAGTCGAGTCAGGGCATCAACGAGCAGTACTTC.

This clone was found once. This rearrangement joins TRBV5-6 to TRBJ1-1; perhaps TRBD1 as D (6 bases). The CDR3 contains 17 residues. Germline CDR1 SGHDT, CDR2 YYEEEE. V lost 0 bases and J lost 1, with 16 bases in between. CDR3 protein: CASSLVRTGLGNTEAFF. In DNA form, the CDR3 reads TGTGCCAGCAGCTTGGTCCGCACAGGGCTTGGGAACACTGAAGCTTTCTTT.

This clone was seen more than once but under ten times. J is TRBJ1-6 and V is TRBV9; D ambiguous. The CDR3 is 16 residues long. CDR1 and CDR2 from the germline V gene are SGDLS and YYNGEE. Trimming removed 1 base from V and 3 bases from J, with 11 bases in between. The CDR3 DNA reads as TGTGCCAGCAGCGTAAAGGAAACAGACTATAATTCACCCCTCCACTTT. This codes for CASSVKETDYNSPLHF.

The chain recombines TRBV24-1 with TRBJ2-7; 7 nucleotides match TRBD1. Germline CDR1 KGHDR, CDR2 SFDVKD. The CDR3 is made up of 14 amino acids. V lost 6 bases and J lost 4; bases outside the gene matches: 8. CDR3 protein: CATSRQGPSYEQYF. CDR3 in DNA: TGTGCCACCAGTCGACAGGGCCCCAGTTACGAGCAGTACTTC.

The genes are TRBV7-9 and TRBJ1-1, with 8 bases matching TRBD1. CDR1 is SEHNR and CDR2 is FQNEAQ in the germline V gene (reference sequence). The length of the CDR3 is 12 residues. J was trimmed by 11 bases and V by 4 bases; bases with no gene match: 6. This CDR3 reads CASSYQTGVAFF. The CDR3 DNA reads TGTGCCAGCAGCTACCAGACAGGGGTGGCTTTCTTT.

This chain connects TRBV5-5 to TRBJ1-3; D not resolved. V shed 2 bases and J shed 1 base, with 10 bases lying between them. The CDR3 consists of 15 residues. Germline V gene data show CDR1 as SGHKS and CDR2 as YYEKEE (reference sequence). Here the CDR3 DNA reads TGTGCCAGCAGCTTAGGGAGGAATTCTGGAAACACCATATATTTT. It is translated as CASSLGRNSGNTIYF.

This clone was observed a single time. CDR3 sequence (DNA): TGCGCCAGCAGCTTGGCCGGGGAAGGCACAGATACGCAGTATTTT. It specifies CASSLAGEGTDTQYF. The J gene is TRBJ2-3, the V gene TRBV5-1; possible D gene TRBD2, 5 bases. The CDR3 runs 15 residues. The V end was cut by 0 bases, the J end by 1 base, with 9 bases between. Germline CDR1 reads SGHRS; CDR2 reads YFSETQ.

The J gene is TRBJ1-1, the V gene TRBV5-5; D gene unclear. Trimming took off 4 bases at V and 3 bases at J, with 13 bases between the two ends. The CDR3 is made up of 14 amino acids. Germline V gene lookup returns CDR1 SGHKS and CDR2 YYEKEE (reference sequence). The CDR3: CASSRTPGDTEAFF. The DNA of the CDR3 is TGTGCCAGCAGCCGGACCCCCGGGGACACTGAAGCTTTCTTT.

This chain links TRBV4-2 with TRBJ1-4; D perhaps matches TRBD1 (5 bases). CDR3 length: 15 residues. Trimming cost V 0 bases and J 14 bases, with 19 bases left between them. The V gene's germline CDR1 is LGHNA and CDR2 YNFKEQ. For the CDR3, the DNA is TGTGCCAGCAGCCAAGATGGGACGGCCATAGGAGGGCTGTTTTTT. Translating it yields CASSQDGTAIGGLFF.

The V call is TRBV11-2, the J call TRBJ2-7; D is unclear. V lost 6 bases, J lost 6 bases, and 9 bases lay in between. The CDR3 contains 11 residues. Per the germline V gene, CDR1 is SGHAT and CDR2 is FQNNGV. The CDR3 reads CASSPSLEQYF. The DNA for the CDR3 is TGTGCCAGCAGTCCTTCACTCGAGCAGTACTTC.

The sample holds one count of this clone. This chain links TRBV7-9 with TRBJ2-2; TRBD1 might be the D (5 bases). The V gene's germline CDR1 is SEHNR and CDR2 FQNEAQ (reference sequence). The germline V and J ends were trimmed by 8 bases and 1 base, with 14 bases remaining between them. The CDR3 sequence is 15 residues long. The CDR3 coding sequence is TGTGCCAGCTCACCTAAGGGGTTGAACACCGGGGAGCTGTTTTTT. As protein: CASSPKGLNTGELFF.

The chain has TRBV6-2 or TRBV6-3 and TRBJ2-1; a possible D gene is TRBD2 (6 bases). The CDR3 is 15 residues long. Trimming shortened V by 2 bases and J by 0 bases, and 8 bases separated the two germline ends. CDR1 MNHEY and CDR2 SVGEGT come from the germline V gene. As DNA, the CDR3 is TGTGCCAGCAGTTACGGGACTGGCTCCTACAATGAGCAGTTCTTC. It is translated as CASSYGTGSYNEQFF.

The V gene is TRBV6-4, the J gene TRBJ2-7, with 10 bases that match TRBD2. From germline, CDR1 is MRHNA and CDR2 SNTAGT. The CDR3 totals 13 residues. Unmatched junction bases numbered 6, after V lost 9 bases and J lost 4 bases. The chain's CDR3 is CARGAGGLYEQYF. CDR3 nucleotide sequence: TGTGCCAGAGGAGCGGGGGGGCTATACGAGCAGTACTTC.

The CDR3, as DNA: TGTGCCAGCAGCTTGGATGGCAGGGGCTACGAGCAGTACTTC. It yields the protein CASSLDGRGYEQYF. The rearrangement uses TRBV5-5 and TRBJ2-7; maybe TRBD1 (6 bases). This CDR3 has 14 residues. V was shortened by 0 bases and J by 3 bases, with 10 bases between the two germline ends. Germline V gene lookup returns CDR1 SGHKS and CDR2 YYEKEE (reference sequence).

The V call is TRBV25-1, the J call TRBJ2-1; D is ambiguous. CDR3 length: 10 residues. Germline lookup yields CDR1 MGHDK and CDR2 SYGVNS. V shed 4 bases and J shed 9 bases, with 4 bases lying between them. This CDR3 reads CASSGGEQFF. Written as DNA, the CDR3 is TGTGCCAGCAGTGGCGGTGAGCAGTTCTTC.

V usage is TRBV6-5 and J usage is TRBJ2-5; 8 bases are shared with TRBD2. The J segment lost 4 bases and the V segment lost 6 bases, leaving 10 bases of the junction unmatched. CDR1 is MNHEY and CDR2 is SVGAGI in the germline V gene. CDR3 length: 15 amino acids. CDR3 sequence (DNA): TGTGCCAGCAGCCGCTCAGGGCTAGCGGGAGAGACCCAGTACTTC. This translates into CASSRSGLAGETQYF.

The chain carries TRBV7-2 and TRBJ2-1, with a tentative D call TRBD1 (5 bases). This CDR3 is built from 14 residues. Trimming took off 5 bases at V and 5 bases at J, with 13 bases between the two ends. The germline gives CDR1 SGHTA, CDR2 FQGNSA. The CDR3 here is CASSREDKDNEQFF. The CDR3 region has the DNA TGTGCCAGCAGCAGAGAGGACAAGGACAATGAGCAGTTCTTC.